These T cell receptor beta chains were read from a single sample in a study of Graves' ophthalmopathy and Graves' hyperthyroidism. Via MiXCR, TCRdb re-called the multiplex PCR reads, giving one row per CDR3 protein. In the table there are about 220,000 distinct CDR3 sequences, approximately 21% of which are singletons. Sequencing input: peripheral blood. These receptors came from a woman between 45 and 60 years old with Graves' ophthalmopathy. The CDR3 runs from the conserved cysteine through the conserved F or W. A D gene is named only where the DNA matches it firmly. Part of the rows lack a size; the others show once, few, many or a class for expanded clones.

>TRBV29-1|TRBJ2-7|.|many
TGCAGCGTTGAAACAATCCGCTACGAGCAGTACTTC
CSVETIRYEQYF
>TRBV2|TRBJ2-7|.|many
TGTGCCAGCAAGGAAGGAACCCGAAACCACGAGCAGTACTTC
CASKEGTRNHEQYF
>TRBV24-1|TRBJ2-2|TRBD2|.
TGTGCCACCAGTCTAGCGGGAGGGTATTCCGGGGAGCTGTTTTTT
CATSLAGGYSGELFF
>TRBV15|TRBJ2-1|TRBD1|.
TGTGCCACCAGCAGAGATCGGGCACAGGGGGTCTACGAGCAGTTCTTC
CATSRDRAQGVYEQFF
>TRBV7-2|TRBJ1-6|.|many
TGTGCCAGCAGCCAAAGTAGAGGGTCACCCCTCCACTTT
CASSQSRGSPLHF
>TRBV12-5|TRBJ2-7|.|many
TGTGCTAGGCCGACGTTCTACGAGCAGTACTTC
CARPTFYEQYF
>TRBV15|TRBJ1-1|.|many
TGTGCCACCAGCAGAGATGATAGAGCTGTCAATGGGTTCGCTGAAGCTTTCTTT
CATSRDDRAVNGFAEAFF
>TRBV6-1|TRBJ2-5|.|.
TGTGCCAGCAGCCAAGGATATGGTGAAGAGACCCAGTACTTC
CASSQGYGEETQYF
>TRBV15|TRBJ2-7|.|many
TGTGCCACCAGCAGAGAGGCCTCTGGAGGGAGTGGCGAGCAGTACTTC
CATSREASGGSGEQYF
>TRBV7-8|TRBJ2-7|TRBD2|.
TGTGCCAGCAGCTGGACTAGCGGTGTCTACGAGCAGTACTTC
CASSWTSGVYEQYF
>TRBV9|TRBJ2-5|.|many
TGTGCCAGCAGCTCTGGGAATCCAGGGGAGACCCAGTACTTC
CASSSGNPGETQYF
>TRBV19|TRBJ1-1|.|many
TGTGCCAGTAGTACGGCTCGAGGGATACGGGGCACTGAAGCTTTCTTT
CASSTARGIRGTEAFF
>TRBV6-1|TRBJ2-5|.|many
TGTGCCAGCAGCACCCAAGCACAGCCAGAGACCCAGTACTTC
CASSTQAQPETQYF
>TRBV6-1|TRBJ2-5|.|.
TGTGCCAGCACTGCAACGGGGGGCGGTGAGACCCCGTACTTC
CASTATGGGETPYF
>TRBV7-2|TRBJ2-5|.|many
TGTGCCAGCAGCCCGAGTTATGAGACCCAGTACTTC
CASSPSYETQYF
>TRBV2|TRBJ2-2|.|.
TGTGCCAGCAGTCCTCCTCCAGGGCGATGGGGCGGGGAGCTGTTTTTT
CASSPPPGRWGGELFF
>TRBV20-1|TRBJ1-6|.|many
TGCAGTGCTAGTCTACCGGGTGTCAGATTAAATTCACCCCTCCACTTT
CSASLPGVRLNSPLHF
>TRBV6-1|TRBJ2-7|.|many
TGTGCCAGCAGTCCCCCCGGCTCCCTCTACGAGCAGTACTTC
CASSPPGSLYEQYF
>TRBV10-3|TRBJ2-5|TRBD2|many
TGTGCCATCAGTGATAGTCTAGCGGGAGGAGAGACCCAGTACTTC
CAISDSLAGGETQYF
>TRBV7-9|TRBJ2-7|.|.
TGTGCCGGCAGTTCAGACAGTCCCTACGAGCAGTACTTC
CAGSSDSPYEQYF
>TRBV19|TRBJ1-6|.|many
TGTGCCAGTAGTAAAGCTAATTCACCCCTCCACTTT
CASSKANSPLHF
>TRBV28|TRBJ2-7|.|.
TGTGCCAGCACTTTGGGCAGGGGATCCTACGAGCAGTACTTC
CASTLGRGSYEQYF
>TRBV19|TRBJ2-2|.|many
TGTGCCAGTAGTATAGGAGGCAGCGCGAACACCGGGGAGCTGTTTTTT
CASSIGGSANTGELFF
>TRBV7-2|TRBJ1-6|TRBD1|many
TGTGCCAGCAGCGTGACAGGGATTTCACCCCTCCACTTT
CASSVTGISPLHF
>TRBV5-4|TRBJ2-5|TRBD2|few
TGTGCCAGCAGCTCGCGGACTAGCGGGAGTGTGGAGACCCAGTACTTC
CASSSRTSGSVETQYF
>TRBV27|TRBJ2-5|TRBD2|many
TGTGCCAGCAGCTCCCTATTGGGGGGGTGGCAAGAGACCCAGTACTTC
CASSSLLGGWQETQYF